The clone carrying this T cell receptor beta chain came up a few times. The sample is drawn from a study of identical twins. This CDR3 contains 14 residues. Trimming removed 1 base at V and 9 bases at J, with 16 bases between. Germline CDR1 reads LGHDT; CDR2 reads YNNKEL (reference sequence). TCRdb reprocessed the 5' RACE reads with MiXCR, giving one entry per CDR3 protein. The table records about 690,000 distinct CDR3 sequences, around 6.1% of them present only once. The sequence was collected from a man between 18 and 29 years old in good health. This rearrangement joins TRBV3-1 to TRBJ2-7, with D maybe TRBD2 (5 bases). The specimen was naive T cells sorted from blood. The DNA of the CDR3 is TGTGCCAGCAGCCAAGGTCGACGAGTCGGGGTGCAGTACTTC. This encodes CASSQGRRVGVQYF.